The 27 T cell receptor beta chains reported below all come from one sample, sequenced in a study of OX40 agonist ivuxolimab in advanced cancers. TCRdb keeps only in-frame clones here, not all; method: immunoSEQ multiplex PCR. The table lists roughly 13,000 clones, around 77% of them singletons. Sequencing was performed on CD4+ or CD8+ T cells sorted from blood, taken in a trial of the OX40 agonist ivuxolimab. These TCRs come from an adult with an advanced solid tumor such as melanoma, head and neck, liver or kidney cancer.

The rearrangement uses TRBV2 and TRBJ1-3; unclear D gene. CDR1 and CDR2 (germline): SNHLY, FYNNEI. The CDR3 is made up of 14 amino acids. Trimming cost V 6 bases and J 0 bases, with 9 bases left between them. The CDR3 DNA reads as TGTGCCAGCAGGGACTTACTCTCTGGAAACACCATATATTTT. Translation gives CASRDLLSGNTIYF.

The rearrangement joins TRBV11-2 to TRBJ1-5, with a tentative D call TRBD1 (6 bases). Germline V gene lookup returns CDR1 SGHAT and CDR2 FQNNGV. The CDR3 is made up of 15 amino acids. V lost 4 bases to trimming and J lost 4 bases, with 14 bases between them. The CDR3 DNA sequence: TGTGCCAGCAGCTCCGGACAGATGGGGAATCAGCCCCAGCATTTT. It encodes CASSSGQMGNQPQHF. The full variable domain, its missing parts supplied by reference TRBV11-2 and TRBJ1-5, is EAGVAQSPRYKIIEKRQSVAFWCNPISGHATLYWYQQILGQGPKLLIQFQNNGVVDDSQLPKDRFSAERLKGVDSTLKIQPAKLEDSAVYLCASSSGQMGNQPQHFGDGTRLSIL.

The chain uses TRBV25-1 and TRBJ2-1; D ambiguous. V was clipped by 3 bases and J by 2 bases, with 14 bases between them. CDR3 length: 16 residues. Germline V lookup: CDR1 MGHDK, CDR2 SYGVNS. CDR3 residues: CASSEEGGGTYNEQFF. CDR3 coding DNA: TGTGCCAGCAGTGAGGAAGGCGGCGGCACCTACAATGAGCAGTTCTTC. The full variable domain, its missing parts supplied by reference TRBV25-1 and TRBJ2-1, is EADIYQTPRYLVIGTGKKITLECSQTMGHDKMYWYQQDPGMELHLIHYSYGVNSTEKGDLSSESTVSRIRTEHFPLTLESARPSHTSQYLCASSEEGGGTYNEQFFGPGTRLTVL.

This rearrangement joins TRBV27 to TRBJ1-1; tentatively, D is TRBD1 (5 bases). With 1 base removed from V and 4 bases from J, the gap between germline ends came to 19 bases. Germline V CDR1 and CDR2: MNHEY, SMNVEV (reference sequence). CDR3 length equals 17 residues. In DNA form, the CDR3 reads TGTGCCAGCAGTTTATTTGCGGGGGATGGACGCCCCACTGAAGCTTTCTTT. Protein: CASSLFAGDGRPTEAFF.

In DNA form, the CDR3 reads TGCAGCGTTGAATTATTAGCCCAACAAATCTACAATGAGCAGTTCTTC. Amino acid sequence: CSVELLAQQIYNEQFF. The chain has TRBV29-1 and TRBJ2-1; the D is unclear. The CDR3 sequence is 16 residues long. Trimming removed 2 bases at V and 3 bases at J, with 17 bases between. The germline V gene has CDR1 SQVTM and CDR2 ANQGSEA.

This clone was detected only once. The J gene is TRBJ2-1, the V gene TRBV5-1; D gene ambiguous. The ends were cut back, 1 base at V and 8 bases at J, with 4 bases in the middle. From germline, CDR1 is SGHRS and CDR2 YFSETQ. This CDR3 spans 11 amino acids. This chain's CDR3 is CASSLNDEQFF. The CDR3 nucleotides read TGCGCCAGCAGCTTGAACGATGAGCAGTTCTTC.

The rearrangement links TRBV5-1 to TRBJ2-7; TRBD1 agrees at 7 bases. The germline V gene has CDR1 SGHRS and CDR2 YFSETQ. CDR3 length equals 15 residues. Unmatched junction bases numbered 8, after V lost 3 bases and J lost 2 bases. The CDR3 region is CASSYRDSGAYEQYF. For the CDR3, the DNA is TGCGCCAGCAGCTACCGGGACAGTGGAGCCTACGAGCAGTACTTC.

The chain employs TRBV29-1 and TRBJ2-1; D gene unclear. The V end lost 2 bases, the J end lost 2 bases, and 1 base lay between the germline ends. Germline loops: CDR1 SQVTM, CDR2 ANQGSEA. This CDR3 is built from 11 residues. The CDR3 region is CSVEPYNEQFF. CDR3 DNA: TGCAGCGTTGAACCCTACAATGAGCAGTTCTTC.

The chain has TRBV9 and TRBJ2-3; tentative D call: TRBD2 (5 bases). The germline gives CDR1 SGDLS, CDR2 YYNGEE. CDR3 length: 14 amino acids. Trimming cost V 0 bases and J 5 bases, with 10 bases left between them. The DNA for the CDR3 is TGTGCCAGCAGCGTAGGGGGAGTGGTAGATACGCAGTATTTT. Residues: CASSVGGVVDTQYF.

The chain carries TRBV2 and TRBJ2-1; tentatively, D is TRBD2 (6 bases). Germline V CDR1 and CDR2: SNHLY, FYNNEI. CDR3 length: 14 amino acids. V gave up 3 bases and J gave up 3 bases, with 9 bases separating them. This CDR3 is CASSDGSGYNEQFF. In DNA form, the CDR3 reads TGTGCCAGCAGTGATGGTAGCGGCTACAATGAGCAGTTCTTC. Using reference TRBV2 and TRBJ2-1 for the parts outside the CDR3, the full variable domain is EPEVTQTPSHQVTQMGQEVILRCVPISNHLYFYWYRQILGQKVEFLVSFYNNEISEKSEIFDDQFSVERPDGSNFTLKIRSTKLEDSAMYFCASSDGSGYNEQFFGPGTRLTVL.

This clone is labeled medium-sized. The chain joins TRBV7-9 to TRBJ1-1; D is unresolved. The CDR3 covers 15 residues. CDR1 and CDR2 from the germline V gene are SEHNR and FQNEAQ (reference sequence). V shed 1 base and J shed 6 bases, with 15 bases lying between them. The CDR3 DNA reads as TGTGCCAGCAGCTTAGGAACCCCGGCAGGTCCTGAAGCTTTCTTT. Its protein is CASSLGTPAGPEAFF.

The chain couples TRBV4-1 to TRBJ2-3; 9 bases align to TRBD2. Germline V gives CDR1 MGHRA, CDR2 YSYEKL. V dropped 2 bases and J dropped 5; count of bases not matched to a gene: 5. CDR3 size: 15 residues. The CDR3 here is CASSQWGGREDTQYF. The CDR3 DNA reads as TGCGCCAGCAGCCAATGGGGCGGGAGGGAAGATACGCAGTATTTT.

This clone occurred a few times. The rearrangement links TRBV2 to TRBJ1-2; 8 bases match TRBD1. Germline values: CDR1 SNHLY, CDR2 FYNNEI. V shed 8 bases and J 4 bases; nucleotides not matched to a gene: 9. This CDR3 region has 14 residues. CDR3 bases: TGTGCCAGCGTCGGGACAGGCTTACTCTATGGCTACACCTTC. This gives the protein CASVGTGLLYGYTF. Supplemented by reference TRBV2 and TRBJ1-2, the full variable domain reads EPEVTQTPSHQVTQMGQEVILRCVPISNHLYFYWYRQILGQKVEFLVSFYNNEISEKSEIFDDQFSVERPDGSNFTLKIRSTKLEDSAMYFCASVGTGLLYGYTFGSGTRLTVV.

The chain is built from TRBV2 and TRBJ2-2; 14 bases map to TRBD2. With 2 bases clipped from V and 0 bases from J, the junction kept 11 bases outside the gene matches. The CDR3 contains 21 residues. CDR1 SNHLY and CDR2 FYNNEI come from the germline V gene. CDR3: CASSERRVGTSGSPNTGELFF. The CDR3 DNA reads TGTGCCAGCAGTGAAAGGAGGGTCGGGACTAGCGGGAGTCCGAACACCGGGGAGCTGTTTTTT.

The gene calls are TRBV7-2 and TRBJ2-3; no clear D. Germline loops: CDR1 SGHTA, CDR2 FQGNSA. The V gene lost 5 bases and the J gene lost 2 bases, with 14 bases spanning the gap. This CDR3 comprises 15 residues. CDR3 loop: CASSAGPYNTDTQYF. In DNA form, the CDR3 reads TGTGCCAGCAGCGCCGGGCCATATAACACAGATACGCAGTATTTT.

V usage is TRBV6-1 and J usage is TRBJ2-1; possible D gene TRBD2, 5 bases. V was cut by 2 bases and J by 8 bases, with 16 bases left in between. CDR3 length equals 15 residues. CDR1 is MNHNS, CDR2 SASEGT, per germline. CDR3 protein: CASSERRVEGDEQFF. CDR3 coding DNA: TGTGCCAGCAGTGAACGGCGGGTAGAGGGCGATGAGCAGTTCTTC.

This clone has more than one count but fewer than ten. This rearrangement joins TRBV9 to TRBJ1-2; a possible D gene is TRBD1 (5 bases). Trimming took 3 bases from V and 8 from J, leaving 20 bases between them. CDR3 length equals 15 residues. Germline-derived CDR1 and CDR2 are SGDLS and YYNGEE. The CDR3 protein is CASSGSQGSGWGYTF. The CDR3 DNA sequence: TGTGCCAGCAGCGGATCCCAGGGTTCGGGATGGGGCTACACCTTC.

This clone has just one count. The rearrangement links TRBV6-1 to TRBJ1-5, with D perhaps matching TRBD1 (5 bases). Germline V CDR1 and CDR2: MNHNS, SASEGT. This CDR3 spans 16 amino acids. V was shortened by 0 bases and J by 6 bases, with 15 bases between the two germline ends. The CDR3, as DNA: TGTGCCAGCAGTGAAGCGGCCTCCGGGACCGCTCAGCCCCAGCATTTT. Translation: CASSEAASGTAQPQHF.

CDR3 sequence: CASSLRLHTEAFF. For the CDR3, the DNA is TGTGCCAGCAGCTTACGACTTCACACTGAAGCTTTCTTT. The chain links TRBV7-3 to TRBJ1-1, with D uncertain. Germline V gives CDR1 SGHTA, CDR2 FQGTGA. This CDR3 comprises 13 residues. Trimming stripped 2 bases from V and 3 bases from J, with 7 bases between.

The V and J genes are TRBV5-1 and TRBJ2-3, with a possible D match to TRBD2 (7 bases). The CDR3 is 17 residues long. Trimming pared 0 bases from V and 2 bases from J, leaving 16 bases between. The germline CDR1 and CDR2 sequences are SGHRS and YFSETQ. CDR3 DNA sequence: TGCGCCAGCAGCTTGGGACCCCGCGGGGGCCACACAGATACGCAGTATTTT. Amino acids: CASSLGPRGGHTDTQYF.

The V call is TRBV5-1, the J call TRBJ2-5; maybe TRBD2 (7 bases). From germline, CDR1 is SGHRS and CDR2 YFSETQ. This CDR3 has 13 residues. The germline V and J ends were trimmed by 6 bases and 9 bases, with 18 bases remaining between them. The CDR3 protein is CASTAGAGVPQYF. CDR3 nucleotides: TGCGCCAGCACGGCGGGGGCGGGGGTGCCCCAGTACTTC.

In this sample, this clone turned up a few times. This sequence joins TRBV2 and TRBJ2-7; D is uncertain. Germline values: CDR1 SNHLY, CDR2 FYNNEI. The V end lost 3 bases, the J end lost 13 bases, and 10 bases lay between the germline ends. The CDR3 is 10 amino acids. The CDR3 DNA follows: TGTGCCAGCAGTGACGGGTTGGGATACTTC. Translated: CASSDGLGYF.

This clone showed up just once. This chain links TRBV20-1 with TRBJ2-7; D is unresolved. Germline CDR1 is DFQATT and CDR2 is SNEGSKA (reference sequence). V shed 6 bases and J shed 1 base, with 7 bases lying between them. The CDR3 is 11 amino acids. CDR3 coding DNA: TGCAGTGCCGTCGGGTCCTACGAGCAGTACTTC. Amino acids: CSAVGSYEQYF.

This chain joins TRBV6-5 and TRBJ2-7; D may be TRBD2 (7 bases). Per the germline V gene, CDR1 is MNHEY and CDR2 is SVGAGI. Trimming shortened V by 4 bases and J by 6 bases, and 19 bases separated the two germline ends. The CDR3 is made up of 15 amino acids. CDR3 sequence reads: CASSSLGEGGLEQYF. The CDR3 DNA follows: TGTGCCAGCAGTTCCCTTGGGGAGGGGGGGCTCGAGCAGTACTTC.

The V gene is TRBV5-6, the J gene TRBJ2-7, with 7 bases identical to TRBD2. Trimming removed 5 bases from V and 0 bases from J; junction bases left unmatched: 11. The CDR3 consists of 16 residues. Per germline, CDR1 SGHDT and CDR2 YYEEEE. CDR3 DNA: TGTGCCAGCAGACCAAATCTAGCGGAAAGCTCCTACGAGCAGTACTTC. Encoded protein: CASRPNLAESSYEQYF.

The DNA for the CDR3 is TGTGCCAGCAGCCCTGGGACAGGGGGCTACCAAGAGACCCAGTACTTC. Amino acid sequence: CASSPGTGGYQETQYF. J is TRBJ2-5 and V is TRBV5-4, with TRBD1 identical over 12 bases. The germline V gene has CDR1 SGHNT and CDR2 YYREEE (reference sequence). CDR3 length: 16 residues. Germline trimming cut 4 bases from V and 0 bases from J; bases unmatched to any gene: 4.

The chain is built from TRBV2 and TRBJ2-1; TRBD2 matches 11 bases. With V trimmed by 11 bases and J by 3 bases, 3 bases remained unmatched. The CDR3 extends over 13 amino acids. Germline CDR1 reads SNHLY; CDR2 reads FYNNEI. The CDR3 here is CAGLAGHYNEQFF. The CDR3 region has the DNA TGTGCCGGACTAGCGGGCCACTACAATGAGCAGTTCTTC.